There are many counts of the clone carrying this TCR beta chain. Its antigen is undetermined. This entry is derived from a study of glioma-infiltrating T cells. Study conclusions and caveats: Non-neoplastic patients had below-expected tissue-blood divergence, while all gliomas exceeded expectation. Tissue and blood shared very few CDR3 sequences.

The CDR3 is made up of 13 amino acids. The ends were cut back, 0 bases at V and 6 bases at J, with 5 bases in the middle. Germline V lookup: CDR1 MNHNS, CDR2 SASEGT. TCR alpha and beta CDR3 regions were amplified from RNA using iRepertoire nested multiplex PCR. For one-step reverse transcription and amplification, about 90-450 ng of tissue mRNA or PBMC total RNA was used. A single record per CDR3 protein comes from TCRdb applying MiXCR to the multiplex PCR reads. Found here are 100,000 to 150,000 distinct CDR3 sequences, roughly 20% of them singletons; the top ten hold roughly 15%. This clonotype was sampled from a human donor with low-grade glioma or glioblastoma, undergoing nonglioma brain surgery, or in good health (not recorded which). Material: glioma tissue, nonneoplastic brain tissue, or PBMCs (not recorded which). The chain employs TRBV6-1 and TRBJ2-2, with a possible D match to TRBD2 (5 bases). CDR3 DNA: TGTGCCAGCAGTGAAGCGGAGGCCGGGGAGCTGTTTTTT. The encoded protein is CASSEAEAGELFF.